These 2 T cell receptor beta chains came from one sample sequenced in a study of blood T cell repertoires in COVID-19. Measured with immunoSEQ multiplex PCR; TCRdb has only the in-frame clones, and not every one. The sample has a few hundred thousand clones; around 90% are singletons. The sequencing input was PBMCs or T cells enriched from blood (not recorded which). Receptor source: a woman aged 18-29 years who had recovered from COVID-19.

The chain is built from TRBV6-5 and TRBJ2-7; TRBD2 matches at 10 bases. CDR1 MNHEY and CDR2 SVGAGI come from the germline V gene. V shed 7 bases, J shed 7 bases, and the junction held 13 bases outside the gene matches. There are 15 residues in the CDR3. CDR3 amino acids: CASITAGGAMREQYF. For the CDR3, the DNA is TGTGCCAGCATTACAGCGGGAGGGGCAATGCGAGAGCAGTACTTC.

This clone was observed a single time. Distinct nucleotide sequences in the sample also encode this CDR3. The CDR3 reads CASSPVGGEQYF. CDR3 DNA: TGTGCCAGCAGCCCGGTGGGGGGCGAGCAGTACTTC. V and J are TRBV7-2 and TRBJ2-7; tentative D call: TRBD2 (6 bases). This CDR3 is built from 12 residues. Germline values: CDR1 SGHTA, CDR2 FQGNSA. The ends were cut back, 5 bases at V and 6 bases at J, with 11 bases in the middle.